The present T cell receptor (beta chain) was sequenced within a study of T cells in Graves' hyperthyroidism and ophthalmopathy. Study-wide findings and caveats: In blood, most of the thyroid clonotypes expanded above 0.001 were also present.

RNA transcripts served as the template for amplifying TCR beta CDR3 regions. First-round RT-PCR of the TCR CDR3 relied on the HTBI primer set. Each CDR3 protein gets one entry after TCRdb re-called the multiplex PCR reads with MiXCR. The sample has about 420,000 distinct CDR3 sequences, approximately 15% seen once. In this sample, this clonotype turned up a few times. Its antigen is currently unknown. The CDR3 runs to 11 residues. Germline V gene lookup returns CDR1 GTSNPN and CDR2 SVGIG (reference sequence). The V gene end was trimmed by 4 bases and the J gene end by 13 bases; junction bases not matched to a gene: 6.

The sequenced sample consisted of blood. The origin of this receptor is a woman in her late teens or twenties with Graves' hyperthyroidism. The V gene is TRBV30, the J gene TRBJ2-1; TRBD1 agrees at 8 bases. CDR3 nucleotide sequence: TGTGCCTGGACAGGGGGCCCCCTTCAGTTCTTC. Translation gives CAWTGGPLQFF.